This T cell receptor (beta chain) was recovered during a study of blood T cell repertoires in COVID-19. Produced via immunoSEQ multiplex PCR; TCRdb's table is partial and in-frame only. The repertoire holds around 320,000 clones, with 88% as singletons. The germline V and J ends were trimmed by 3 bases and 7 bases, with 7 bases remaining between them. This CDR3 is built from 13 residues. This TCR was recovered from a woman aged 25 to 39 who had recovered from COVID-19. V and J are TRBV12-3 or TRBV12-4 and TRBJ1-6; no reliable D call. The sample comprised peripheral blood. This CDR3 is CASSFGGNSPLHF. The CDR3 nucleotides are TGTGCCAGCAGTTTCGGCGGCAATTCACCCCTCCACTTT.